The clone carrying this T cell receptor beta chain showed up just a few times. Time point defined: patch test 3, about 24 weeks after DPC sensitization. Described treatment: therapeutic diphenylcyclopropenone sensitization with weekly scalp DPC. Those who donated were patients with alopecia, 18 to 70 years of age, and suitable for DPC. Unique molecular identifiers were attached to individual cDNA molecules within the library. As originally analysed: TCRs per sample had a median of roughly 96,000 and ranged from roughly 20,000 to 690,600. Via MiXCR, TCRdb re-called the RACE reads, giving one row per CDR3 protein. These V and J calls rely on TCRdb rather than the paper's analysis. The sample lists roughly 90,000 distinct CDR3 sequences, approximately 11% occurring once. Trimming shortened V by 4 bases and J by 4 bases, and 17 bases separated the two germline ends. This CDR3 comprises 16 residues. Germline V gene sequence: CDR1 LNHNV, CDR2 YYDKDF (reference sequence).

This sample stems from a study of human T cells and chemical hapten exposure. Study-wide background: Donors were sensitized with 2% DPC on the upper inner arm.

Sequencing used whole blood, obtained in connection with sensitization to the hapten diphenylcyclopropenone (DPC). The receptor was derived from a woman aged 25 to 45 with alopecia areata. Some clones in this sample may be carry-over from other donors' samples. The rearrangement joins TRBV15 to TRBJ1-3, with TRBD1 as a possible D gene (6 bases). For the CDR3, the DNA is TGTGCCACCAGCACAAGACAGGCACCGGGAGGAAACACCATATATTTT. This translates into CATSTRQAPGGNTIYF.